Below are 18 T cell receptor beta chains sequenced from a single sample in a study of shared clonotypes between healthy human individuals. Sequenced by immunoSEQ multiplex PCR; TCRdb stores in-frame clones only, minus some. The sample lists about 470,000 clones, about four fifths seen once, with about 12% in the top ten. Sequenced material: PBMCs. Source of these receptors: a woman aged 40 to 49 in good health. Some clones in this sample may be carry-over from other donors' samples.

The rearrangement links TRBV7-2 to TRBJ1-1, with 7 positions matching TRBD1. Germline CDR1 is SGHTA and CDR2 is FQGNSA. This CDR3 contains 17 residues. Trimming removed 5 bases from V and 1 base from J; junction bases left unmatched: 13. The CDR3 nucleotides read TGTGCCAGCAGCCCGAGATCGGGACAGTTCTCGAACACTGAAGCTTTCTTT. Amino acid sequence: CASSPRSGQFSNTEAFF. Complete variable domain (other parts from reference TRBV7-2 and TRBJ1-1): GAGVSQSPSNKVTEKGKDVELRCDPISGHTALYWYRQSLGQGLEFLIYFQGNSAPDKSGLPSDRFSAERTGGSVSTLTIQRTQQEDSAVYLCASSPRSGQFSNTEAFFGQGTRLTVV.

The chain uses TRBV6-6 and TRBJ2-3; D unresolved. CDR1 MNHNY and CDR2 SVGAGI come from the germline V gene (reference sequence). Trimming pared 5 bases from V and 3 bases from J, leaving 3 bases between. This CDR3 spans 11 amino acids. In nucleotides, the CDR3 is TGTGCCAGCAGTCTTACAGATACGCAGTATTTT. As protein: CASSLTDTQYF.

This chain uses TRBV10-3 with TRBJ2-7, with TRBD2 matching 14 bases. The end of the DNA fits TRBJ2-1 better, so the J call may be wrong. CDR1 and CDR2 (germline): ENHRY, SYGVKD. This CDR3 region has 16 residues. CDR3 protein: CAISDRTSGRMHEQFF. The CDR3 nucleotides are TGTGCCATCAGTGATCGGACTAGCGGGAGGATGCATGAGCAGTTCTTC.

The gene calls are TRBV5-6 and TRBJ2-7; D remains ambiguous. Germline V gives CDR1 SGHDT, CDR2 YYEEEE. Trimming shortened V by 1 base and J by 3 bases, and 5 bases separated the two germline ends. The CDR3 extends over 12 amino acids. For the CDR3, the DNA is TGTGCCAGCAGCTTGATCGGCTACGAGCAGTACTTC. Translated, it gives CASSLIGYEQYF.

The chain joins TRBV4-1 to TRBJ2-5; 11 nucleotides line up with TRBD2. The J call may be in error: the DNA end matches TRBJ2-7 better. The CDR3 consists of 16 residues. Germline V gene data show CDR1 as MGHRA and CDR2 as YSYEKL. The CDR3 loop reads CASSQGLAGLSYEQYF. For the CDR3, the DNA is TGCGCCAGCAGCCAAGGACTAGCGGGACTCTCCTACGAGCAGTACTTC.

The V call is TRBV7-9, the J call TRBJ2-1; TRBD2 matches 11 bases. This CDR3 contains 17 residues. Looked up from germline, CDR1 is SEHNR and CDR2 is FQNEAQ (reference sequence). With V trimmed by 1 base and J by 5 bases, 7 bases remained unmatched. This chain's CDR3 is CASSLESSGRAHNEQFF. As DNA, the CDR3 is TGTGCCAGCAGCTTAGAAAGTAGCGGGAGGGCCCACAATGAGCAGTTCTTC.

This clone has only one observation. The rearrangement links TRBV25-1 to TRBJ2-3; TRBD1 or TRBD2 may be the D gene (5 bases each). CDR3 length: 14 residues. Germline loops: CDR1 MGHDK, CDR2 SYGVNS. The V end lost 3 bases, the J end lost 5 bases, and 12 bases lay between the germline ends. The CDR3 sequence: CASSDTQGVDTQYF. The DNA of the CDR3 is TGTGCCAGCAGTGATACGCAGGGAGTAGATACGCAGTATTTT.

This chain links TRBV4-3 with TRBJ2-1; D ambiguous. The CDR3 is made up of 14 amino acids. V dropped 0 bases and J dropped 0 bases, with 3 bases sitting between them. The germline V gene has CDR1 LGHNA and CDR2 YSLEER. The CDR3 region has the DNA TGCGCCAGCAGCCAAGAAAACTCCTACAATGAGCAGTTCTTC. Translation: CASSQENSYNEQFF.

The chain links TRBV19 to TRBJ1-5; D uncertain. Germline V gene lookup returns CDR1 LNHDA and CDR2 SQIVND (reference sequence). This CDR3 spans 14 amino acids. Trimming stripped 3 bases from V and 3 bases from J, with 9 bases between. CDR3 DNA: TGTGCCAGTAGTATTCGGGAATTCAATCAGCCCCAGCATTTT. Amino acid sequence: CASSIREFNQPQHF.

The V call is TRBV7-9, the J call TRBJ2-6; D gene uncertain. Trimming took off 5 bases at V and 3 bases at J, with 11 bases between the two ends. The CDR3 length is 15 residues. CDR1 is SEHNR and CDR2 is FQNEAQ in the germline V gene (reference sequence). The CDR3 DNA is TGTGCCAGCAGCCCAAGGGATTTTGGGGCCAACGTCCTGACTTTC. As protein: CASSPRDFGANVLTF.

This rearrangement joins TRBV5-1 to TRBJ2-3, with 8 bases identical to TRBD2. The CDR3 extends over 15 amino acids. Germline trimming cut 4 bases from V and 2 bases from J; bases unmatched to any gene: 6. Germline V gives CDR1 SGHRS, CDR2 YFSETQ. CDR3 residues: CASSATGGPTDTQYF. The CDR3, as DNA: TGCGCCAGCAGCGCGACGGGAGGGCCCACAGATACGCAGTATTTT. Based on the CDR3 plus reference TRBV5-1 and TRBJ2-3, the full variable domain is KAGVTQTPRYLIKTRGQQVTLSCSPISGHRSVSWYQQTPGQGLQFLFEYFSETQRNKGNFPGRFSGRQFSNSRSEMNVSTLELGDSALYLCASSATGGPTDTQYFGPGTRLTVL.

The chain links TRBV11-2 to TRBJ1-2; D remains unclear. The V gene's germline CDR1 is SGHAT and CDR2 FQNNGV. V lost 4 bases to trimming and J lost 11 bases, with 11 bases between them. This CDR3 is 11 amino acids long. The CDR3 spells CASSSLTSYTF. As DNA, the CDR3 is TGTGCCAGCAGCTCCTTGACTTCATACACCTTC.

There are a few counts of this clone. The chain couples TRBV5-1 to TRBJ2-7; D gene uncertain. V lost 3 bases and J 2 bases, leaving 12 bases between the germline ends. Germline CDR1 is SGHRS and CDR2 is YFSETQ. The CDR3 is made up of 14 amino acids. The CDR3 nucleotides are TGCGCCAGCAGCTCCGTCGGCGGAGCCTACGAGCAGTACTTC. Translated, it gives CASSSVGGAYEQYF. Complete variable domain (other parts from reference TRBV5-1 and TRBJ2-7): KAGVTQTPRYLIKTRGQQVTLSCSPISGHRSVSWYQQTPGQGLQFLFEYFSETQRNKGNFPGRFSGRQFSNSRSEMNVSTLELGDSALYLCASSSVGGAYEQYFGPGTRLTVT.

The chain joins TRBV12-5 to TRBJ2-3; 9 bases line up with TRBD1. The germline CDR1 and CDR2 sequences are LGHNT and FRNRAP. CDR3 length: 16 amino acids. J gave up 4 bases and V 3 bases, and 8 bases lay outside the gene matches. CDR3 DNA sequence: TGTGCTAGTGGTTTCTCCGGACAGGGGAGGGCAGATACGCAGTATTTT. Amino acid sequence: CASGFSGQGRADTQYF.

The chain has TRBV7-2 and TRBJ1-1, with D uncertain. The CDR3 totals 15 residues. V was clipped by 5 bases and J by 0 bases, with 13 bases between them. Per germline, CDR1 SGHTA and CDR2 FQGNSA. The CDR3 sequence: CASSARRDMNTEAFF. The CDR3 nucleotides are TGTGCCAGCAGCGCACGGAGGGATATGAACACTGAAGCTTTCTTT.

On this clone itself: At one of its ends the junction is not consistent with the germline gene, which may arise from a read error. The chain carries TRBV10-3 and TRBJ1-5; D is unclear. The CDR3 sequence is 13 residues long. Per germline, CDR1 ENHRY and CDR2 SYGVKD. For the CDR3, the DNA is TGTGCCAGCAGTTTAGAGGGATCTCAGCCCCAGCATTTT. Its protein is CASSLEGSQPQHF.

J is TRBJ2-5 and V is TRBV28; TRBD2 might be the D (5 bases). This CDR3 spans 11 amino acids. The ends were cut back, 5 bases at V and 9 bases at J, with 10 bases in the middle. Germline loops: CDR1 MDHEN, CDR2 SYDVKM. CDR3 sequence (DNA): TGTGCCAGCAGTATTACTAGATCCCAGTACTTC. Its protein is CASSITRSQYF.

This clone was counted many times. The rearrangement links TRBV29-1 to TRBJ2-2, with 7 bases that match TRBD2. Germline CDR1 is SQVTM and CDR2 is ANQGSEA. The CDR3 extends over 15 amino acids. V lost 2 bases and J lost 4; bases outside the gene matches: 7. This CDR3 is CSVEFGRSGTGELFF. The CDR3 DNA is TGCAGCGTTGAATTCGGGAGGTCCGGCACCGGGGAGCTGTTTTTT.